The sequence of this TCR beta chain was determined in a study of blood T cells in healthy people across ages. A second PCR, run for about 6 to 12 cycles, used a sample-barcoded 5' primer plus a J-beta primer mix. TCRdb reprocessed the 5' RACE reads with MiXCR, giving one entry per CDR3 protein. The table has about 1.5 million distinct CDR3 sequences, about 42% seen once. As regards this clonotype: Mismatch with germline at one junction end may stem from a read error.

Sequenced input: blood. The source is a woman aged 18 to 35 in good health.

This CDR3 is CASTRGGVYGYTF. CDR3 nucleotide sequence: TGTGCCAGCACCCGGGGGGGCGTCTATGGATACACCTTC. The rearrangement joins TRBV7-9 to TRBJ1-2, with a possible D match to TRBD1 (6 bases). Germline assignment: CDR1 SEHNR and CDR2 FQNEAQ (reference sequence). CDR3 length: 13 residues.